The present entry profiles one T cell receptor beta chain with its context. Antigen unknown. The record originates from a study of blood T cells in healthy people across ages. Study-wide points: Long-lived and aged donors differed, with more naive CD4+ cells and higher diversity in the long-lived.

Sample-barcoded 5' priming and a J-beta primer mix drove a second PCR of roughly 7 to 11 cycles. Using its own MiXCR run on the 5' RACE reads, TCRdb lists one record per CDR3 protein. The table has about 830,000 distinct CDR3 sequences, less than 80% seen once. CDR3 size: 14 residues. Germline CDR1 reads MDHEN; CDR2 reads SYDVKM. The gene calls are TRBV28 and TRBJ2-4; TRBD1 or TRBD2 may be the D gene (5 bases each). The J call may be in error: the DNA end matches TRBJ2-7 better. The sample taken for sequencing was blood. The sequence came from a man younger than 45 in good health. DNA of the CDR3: TGTGCCAGCAGTCGTAGGGACCAGAACTACGAGCAGTACTTC. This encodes CASSRRDQNYEQYF.